This record covers a single T cell receptor (beta chain). Its antigen is unidentified. This entry is derived from a study of identical twins. Study observations and caveats: Low generation probability was overrepresented in out-of-frame alpha sequences shared by twins. Compared with models, monozygotic twins showed more out-of-frame TCR alpha sharing.

This CDR3 is built from 16 residues. CDR1 and CDR2 (germline): SGHTA, FQGNSA. V lost 3 bases and J 0 bases, leaving 15 bases between the germline ends. cDNA carried unique molecular identifiers, and a universal primer site was added by template switching. MiXCR was run by TCRdb on the 5' RACE reads, yielding one entry per CDR3 protein. The sample shows 1.5 million to 2 million distinct CDR3 sequences, about 30% of them seen only once. The chain carries TRBV7-2 and TRBJ2-7, with a tentative D call TRBD1 (6 bases). This sequence originates from a newborn girl in good health. The sample consisted of cord blood. The CDR3 sequence is CASSLSSTGSSYEQYF. The CDR3 bases are TGTGCCAGCAGCTTGTCATCCACAGGGAGCTCCTACGAGCAGTACTTC.